This is a list of T cell receptor beta chains from one sample in a study of blood T cell repertoires in COVID-19. Using immunoSEQ multiplex PCR, the repertoire was profiled, and TCRdb retains in-frame clones only, with some absent. Seen here are tens of thousands of clones, approximately 82% observed once, and the top ten hold 7.6%. Sequencing was done on a sample of peripheral blood. Receptors originate from a human donor in a cohort sampled during active COVID-19. The CDR3 runs from the conserved cysteine through the conserved F or W. The order of the fields is CDR3 DNA, CDR3 protein, V gene, D gene, J gene, clone size. A D gene is named only where the DNA matches it firmly. Not all rows give a size; the values are once, few, many and, for expanded clones, a class.

CDR3 DNA: TGTGCCAGTAGAACCTTGACAGGGGACTCCTATAATTCACCCCTCCACTTT
CDR3 protein: CASRTLTGDSYNSPLHF
V gene: TRBV19
D gene: TRBD1
J gene: TRBJ1-6
clone size: once

CDR3 DNA: TGTGCCAGCAGCCTGGACAGCGGTACGCCTAACTATGGCTACACCTTC
CDR3 protein: CASSLDSGTPNYGYTF
V gene: TRBV5-6
D gene: .
J gene: TRBJ1-2
clone size: .

CDR3 DNA: TGTGCCACCAGTGATTCATCGGGACTGAGCTCCTACAATGAGCAGTTCTTC
CDR3 protein: CATSDSSGLSSYNEQFF
V gene: TRBV24-1
D gene: .
J gene: TRBJ2-1
clone size: .

CDR3 DNA: TGTGCCAGCAGCCTTCTAGCCAAAAACATTCAGTACTTC
CDR3 protein: CASSLLAKNIQYF
V gene: TRBV3-1/TRBV3-2
D gene: .
J gene: TRBJ2-4
clone size: .

CDR3 DNA: TGTGCCAGCAAAAGGCTAGCGGGAGGGCCTGGTTACGAGCAGTACTTC
CDR3 protein: CASKRLAGGPGYEQYF
V gene: TRBV28
D gene: TRBD2
J gene: TRBJ2-7
clone size: .

CDR3 DNA: TGTGCCAGCAGCCCTCCCGGGACAGGGAACACTGAAGCTTTCTTT
CDR3 protein: CASSPPGTGNTEAFF
V gene: TRBV7-2
D gene: TRBD1
J gene: TRBJ1-1
clone size: .

CDR3 DNA: TGCGCCAGCAGCCCCACGGGACTAGCGGGAGGGCCAGATACGCAGTATTTT
CDR3 protein: CASSPTGLAGGPDTQYF
V gene: TRBV4-3
D gene: TRBD2
J gene: TRBJ2-3
clone size: few

CDR3 DNA: TGTGCCAGCACCGGGACAGGGCTGAGCAATCAGCCCCAGCATTTT
CDR3 protein: CASTGTGLSNQPQHF
V gene: TRBV2
D gene: TRBD1
J gene: TRBJ1-5
clone size: .

CDR3 DNA: TGTGCCAGCAGCTTAGCAGGGGGCTTAGATGGCTACACCTTC
CDR3 protein: CASSLAGGLDGYTF
V gene: TRBV7-9
D gene: TRBD1
J gene: TRBJ1-2
clone size: medium-sized

CDR3 DNA: TGTGCCAGCGTACCGGGACAGGGCTCCTACAATGAGCAGTTCTTC
CDR3 protein: CASVPGQGSYNEQFF
V gene: TRBV9
D gene: TRBD1
J gene: TRBJ2-1
clone size: .

CDR3 DNA: TGTGCCAGCAGTTACGAGGGGAGGGGCCAGCCCCAGCATTTT
CDR3 protein: CASSYEGRGQPQHF
V gene: TRBV6-5
D gene: .
J gene: TRBJ1-5
clone size: many

CDR3 DNA: TGTGCCAGCAGCCAATCAGGGGGCGTCGATCAGCCCCAGCATTTT
CDR3 protein: CASSQSGGVDQPQHF
V gene: TRBV4-2
D gene: TRBD1
J gene: TRBJ1-5
clone size: .

CDR3 DNA: TGTGCCAGTAGTATACCCGGGTCAAATGGCAATCAGCCCCAGCATTTT
CDR3 protein: CASSIPGSNGNQPQHF
V gene: TRBV19
D gene: .
J gene: TRBJ1-5
clone size: .

CDR3 DNA: TGTGCCAGTAGTATCCCTAGCACAGATACGCAGTATTTT
CDR3 protein: CASSIPSTDTQYF
V gene: TRBV19
D gene: .
J gene: TRBJ2-3
clone size: .

CDR3 DNA: TGTGCCAGCAGCTTAGAGGGGCGGGAGGGGGAGAATGAGCAGTTCTTC
CDR3 protein: CASSLEGREGENEQFF
V gene: TRBV11-2
D gene: TRBD2
J gene: TRBJ2-1
clone size: .

CDR3 DNA: TGTGCCAGCAGCAAAGCGAACGGGACTAGCACAGATACGCAGTATTTT
CDR3 protein: CASSKANGTSTDTQYF
V gene: TRBV21-1
D gene: .
J gene: TRBJ2-3
clone size: .

CDR3 DNA: TGTGCCAGCAGCGTAGAGGACTTCAATGAGCAGTTCTTC
CDR3 protein: CASSVEDFNEQFF
V gene: TRBV9
D gene: .
J gene: TRBJ2-1
clone size: .

CDR3 DNA: TGTGCCAGCAGTTCACCAAATGGCAACGAGCAGTACTTC
CDR3 protein: CASSSPNGNEQYF
V gene: TRBV12-3/TRBV12-4
D gene: .
J gene: TRBJ2-7
clone size: .

CDR3 DNA: TGTGCCAGCAGCGTAGCGGGACTAGCGTCCTACAATGAGCAGTTCTTC
CDR3 protein: CASSVAGLASYNEQFF
V gene: TRBV9
D gene: TRBD2
J gene: TRBJ2-1
clone size: once

CDR3 DNA: TGTGCCTCCGGGCGACAGCCCTATGGCTACACCTTC
CDR3 protein: CASGRQPYGYTF
V gene: TRBV19
D gene: .
J gene: TRBJ1-2
clone size: .

CDR3 DNA: TGCAGCGTTGCGGGAACGGATACGCAGTATTTT
CDR3 protein: CSVAGTDTQYF
V gene: TRBV29-1
D gene: .
J gene: TRBJ2-3
clone size: .

CDR3 DNA: TGTGCCAGCAGCCCATACGGGGTGAACACTGAAGCTTTCTTT
CDR3 protein: CASSPYGVNTEAFF
V gene: TRBV7-8
D gene: .
J gene: TRBJ1-1
clone size: .

CDR3 DNA: TGTGCCAGCAGCTTATTCCGGAGGAGAGAGACCCAGTACTTC
CDR3 protein: CASSLFRRRETQYF
V gene: TRBV7-9
D gene: .
J gene: TRBJ2-5
clone size: .

CDR3 DNA: TGTGCCAGCAGTCTACTGAACACCGGGGAGCTGTTTTTT
CDR3 protein: CASSLLNTGELFF
V gene: TRBV5-5
D gene: .
J gene: TRBJ2-2
clone size: many

CDR3 DNA: TGTGCCAGCTCAAGCGGGGGGGGCTCCTACGAGCAGTACTTC
CDR3 protein: CASSSGGGSYEQYF
V gene: TRBV18
D gene: TRBD2
J gene: TRBJ2-7
clone size: few

CDR3 DNA: TGTGCCAGCAGCTTAGGGAGAGGGAGCACTGAAGCTTTCTTT
CDR3 protein: CASSLGRGSTEAFF
V gene: TRBV7-2
D gene: .
J gene: TRBJ1-1
clone size: .

CDR3 DNA: TGTGCCATCAGTGAGTCTCGGGTAGGGGGCTCCTACAATGAGCAGTTCTTC
CDR3 protein: CAISESRVGGSYNEQFF
V gene: TRBV10-3
D gene: .
J gene: TRBJ2-1
clone size: .

CDR3 DNA: TGTGCCAGCAGCTTAGACAGGGCCACTGGAAACACCATATATTTT
CDR3 protein: CASSLDRATGNTIYF
V gene: TRBV7-2
D gene: .
J gene: TRBJ1-3
clone size: .

CDR3 DNA: TGTGCCAGCAGCCCCGACAGCCGCTCTGGAAACACCATATATTTT
CDR3 protein: CASSPDSRSGNTIYF
V gene: TRBV28
D gene: .
J gene: TRBJ1-3
clone size: once

CDR3 DNA: TGTGCCAGCAGTGAAGGTTTGAGACAGTACTTC
CDR3 protein: CASSEGLRQYF
V gene: TRBV6-1
D gene: .
J gene: TRBJ2-7
clone size: .

CDR3 DNA: TGCGCCAGCAGCTTGGAAGCAGGGGGCTTCACTGAAGCTTTCTTT
CDR3 protein: CASSLEAGGFTEAFF
V gene: TRBV5-1
D gene: TRBD1
J gene: TRBJ1-1
clone size: .

CDR3 DNA: TGTGCCAGCGGCGACAGGGCAGGAGATACGCAGTATTTT
CDR3 protein: CASGDRAGDTQYF
V gene: TRBV12-3/TRBV12-4
D gene: TRBD1
J gene: TRBJ2-3
clone size: .

CDR3 DNA: TGTGCCAGCAGAGGACGGGATAACTATGGCTACACCTTC
CDR3 protein: CASRGRDNYGYTF
V gene: TRBV12-3/TRBV12-4
D gene: .
J gene: TRBJ1-2
clone size: .

CDR3 DNA: TGTGCCAGCAGTTCAACAGTGAACACTGAAGCTTTCTTT
CDR3 protein: CASSSTVNTEAFF
V gene: TRBV6-5
D gene: .
J gene: TRBJ1-1
clone size: .

CDR3 DNA: TGTGCCAGCACTCCCGCAGTGGGCTCATACAATGAGCAGTTCTTC
CDR3 protein: CASTPAVGSYNEQFF
V gene: TRBV27
D gene: .
J gene: TRBJ2-1
clone size: .

CDR3 DNA: TGTGCCAGCAGCCAACTAGCGGGAGGGACCTACAATGAGCAGTTCTTC
CDR3 protein: CASSQLAGGTYNEQFF
V gene: TRBV14
D gene: TRBD2
J gene: TRBJ2-1
clone size: .